This TCR beta chain was sequenced during a study of T cell changes during pregnancy in multiple sclerosis. This table comes from immunoSEQ multiplex PCR, and its TCRdb copy is limited to in-frame clones, with some not included. Altogether some 31,000 clones are present, over 75% being singletons, with the ten largest covering approximately 6.5%. CDR1 is SGHTA and CDR2 is FQGNSA in the germline V gene. V lost 5 bases, J lost 4 bases, and 4 bases stayed unmatched. The CDR3 sequence is 15 residues long. This chain links TRBV7-2 with TRBJ2-7; 14 nucleotides line up with TRBD2. The specimen comprised CD8+ T cells from peripheral blood mononuclear cells, sampled in the second trimester of pregnancy. The clonotype comes from a female donor with multiple sclerosis, enrolled in a pregnancy study. CDR3 amino acids: CASSPRLAGGYEQYF. DNA of the CDR3: TGTGCCAGCAGCCCCCGACTAGCGGGGGGGTACGAGCAGTACTTC.